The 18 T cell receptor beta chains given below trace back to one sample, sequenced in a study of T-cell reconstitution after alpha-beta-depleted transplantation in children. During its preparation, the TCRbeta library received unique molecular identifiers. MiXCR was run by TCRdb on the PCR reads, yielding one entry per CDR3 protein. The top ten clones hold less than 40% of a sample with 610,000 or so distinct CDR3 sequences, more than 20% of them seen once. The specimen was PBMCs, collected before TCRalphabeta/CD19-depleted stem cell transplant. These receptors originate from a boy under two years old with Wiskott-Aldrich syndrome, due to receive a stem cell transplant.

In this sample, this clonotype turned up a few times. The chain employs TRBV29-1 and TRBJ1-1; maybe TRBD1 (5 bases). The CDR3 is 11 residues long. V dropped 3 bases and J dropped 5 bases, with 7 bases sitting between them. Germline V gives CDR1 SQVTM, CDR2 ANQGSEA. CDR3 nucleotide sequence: TGCAGCGTTGAGGGGGTGACTGAAGCTTTCTTT. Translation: CSVEGVTEAFF.

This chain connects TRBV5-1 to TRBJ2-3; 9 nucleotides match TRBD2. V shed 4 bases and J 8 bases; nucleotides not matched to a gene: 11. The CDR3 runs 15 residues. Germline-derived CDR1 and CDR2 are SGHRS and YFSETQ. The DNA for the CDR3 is TGCGCCAGCAGCCCCAGACTAGCGGTACAAGCTACGCAGTATTTT. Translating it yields CASSPRLAVQATQYF.

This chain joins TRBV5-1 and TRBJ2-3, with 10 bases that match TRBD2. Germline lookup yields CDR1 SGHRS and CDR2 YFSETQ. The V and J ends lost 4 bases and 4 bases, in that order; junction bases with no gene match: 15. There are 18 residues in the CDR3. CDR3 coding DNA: TGCGCCAGCAGCGGAACATTAGCGGGAGGAGGTCGCCCAGATACGCAGTATTTT. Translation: CASSGTLAGGGRPDTQYF.

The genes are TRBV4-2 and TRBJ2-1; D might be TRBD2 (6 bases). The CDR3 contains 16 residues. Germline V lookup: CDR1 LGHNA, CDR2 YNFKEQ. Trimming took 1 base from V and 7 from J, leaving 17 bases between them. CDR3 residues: CASSQGASVKGNEQFF. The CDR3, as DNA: TGTGCCAGCAGCCAAGGGGCTAGCGTAAAGGGTAATGAGCAGTTCTTC.

The CDR3 here is CASKRQPIEETQYF. CDR3 coding DNA: TGCGCCAGCAAGAGACAACCTATTGAAGAGACCCAGTACTTC. The genes are TRBV5-1 and TRBJ2-5; D remains ambiguous. CDR1 SGHRS and CDR2 YFSETQ come from the germline V gene. V was trimmed by 6 bases and J by 3 bases, leaving 15 bases between them. The CDR3 is 14 residues long.

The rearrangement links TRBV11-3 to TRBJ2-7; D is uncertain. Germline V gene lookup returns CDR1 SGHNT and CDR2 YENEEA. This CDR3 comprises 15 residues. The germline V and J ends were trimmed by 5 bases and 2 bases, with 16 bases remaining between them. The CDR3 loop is CASSPRPDTPYEQYF. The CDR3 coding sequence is TGTGCCAGCAGCCCGAGGCCCGATACCCCCTACGAGCAGTACTTC.

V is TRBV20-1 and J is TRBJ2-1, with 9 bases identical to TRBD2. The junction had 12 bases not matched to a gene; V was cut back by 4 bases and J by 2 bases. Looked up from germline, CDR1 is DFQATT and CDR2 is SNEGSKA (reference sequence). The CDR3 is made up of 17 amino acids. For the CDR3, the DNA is TGCAGTGCTATAGGGGCCTTCGCTAGCGGGGCCTACAATGAGCAGTTCTTC. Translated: CSAIGAFASGAYNEQFF.

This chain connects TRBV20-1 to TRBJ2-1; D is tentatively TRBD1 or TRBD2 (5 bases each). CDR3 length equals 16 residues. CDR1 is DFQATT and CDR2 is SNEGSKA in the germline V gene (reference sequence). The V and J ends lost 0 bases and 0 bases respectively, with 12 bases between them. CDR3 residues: CSARDQRGSSYNEQFF. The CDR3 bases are TGCAGTGCTAGAGATCAGAGGGGCAGCTCCTACAATGAGCAGTTCTTC.

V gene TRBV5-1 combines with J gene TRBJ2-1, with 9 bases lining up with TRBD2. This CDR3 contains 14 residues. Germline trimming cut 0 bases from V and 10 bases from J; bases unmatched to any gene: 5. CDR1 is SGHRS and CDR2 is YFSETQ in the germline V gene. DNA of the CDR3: TGCGCCAGCAGCTTGGCCAGTCTAGCGGGAGAGCAGTTCTTC. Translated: CASSLASLAGEQFF. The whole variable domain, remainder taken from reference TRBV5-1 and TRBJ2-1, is KAGVTQTPRYLIKTRGQQVTLSCSPISGHRSVSWYQQTPGQGLQFLFEYFSETQRNKGNFPGRFSGRQFSNSRSEMNVSTLELGDSALYLCASSLASLAGEQFFGPGTRLTVL.

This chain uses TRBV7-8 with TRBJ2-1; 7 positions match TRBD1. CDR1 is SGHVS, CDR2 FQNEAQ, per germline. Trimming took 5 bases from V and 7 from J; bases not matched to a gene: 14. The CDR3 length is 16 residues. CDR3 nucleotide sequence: TGTGCCAGCAGCCCGACCGGACAGGCTGTGAGAAATGAGCAGTTCTTC. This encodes CASSPTGQAVRNEQFF.

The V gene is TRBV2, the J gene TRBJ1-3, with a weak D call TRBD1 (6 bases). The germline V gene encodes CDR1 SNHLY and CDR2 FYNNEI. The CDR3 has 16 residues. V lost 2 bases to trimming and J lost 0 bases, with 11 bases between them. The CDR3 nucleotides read TGTGCCAGCAGTGAAACAGGGAACATCTCTGGAAACACCATATATTTT. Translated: CASSETGNISGNTIYF.

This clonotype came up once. The CDR3 DNA reads as TGCAGTGCTTCGAACACGGGACTAACCTACGAGCAGTACTTC. Protein: CSASNTGLTYEQYF. V usage is TRBV20-1 and J usage is TRBJ2-7; 7 positions match TRBD2. J was trimmed by 2 bases and V by 5 bases; bases with no gene match: 9. CDR1 and CDR2 (germline): DFQATT, SNEGSKA (reference sequence). The CDR3 covers 14 residues.

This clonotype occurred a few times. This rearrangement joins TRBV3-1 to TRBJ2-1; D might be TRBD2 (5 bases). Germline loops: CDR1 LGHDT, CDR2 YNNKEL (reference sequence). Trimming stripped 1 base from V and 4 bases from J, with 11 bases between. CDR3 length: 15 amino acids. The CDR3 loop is CASSQGSGLYNEQFF. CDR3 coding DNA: TGTGCCAGCAGCCAAGGGAGCGGTCTATACAATGAGCAGTTCTTC.

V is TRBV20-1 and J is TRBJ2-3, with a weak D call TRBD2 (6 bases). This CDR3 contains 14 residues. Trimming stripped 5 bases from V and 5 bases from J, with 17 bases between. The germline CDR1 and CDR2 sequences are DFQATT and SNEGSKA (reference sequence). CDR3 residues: CSAVPPGVGDTQYF. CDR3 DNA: TGCAGTGCTGTCCCCCCGGGAGTTGGAGATACGCAGTATTTT.

This CDR3 is CASSFRQGGYTF. The CDR3 bases are TGTGCCAGCAGTTTCAGACAGGGTGGCTACACCTTC. The rearrangement joins TRBV28 to TRBJ1-2; TRBD1 agrees at 7 bases. Looked up from germline, CDR1 is MDHEN and CDR2 is SYDVKM. The CDR3 has 12 residues. V gave up 3 bases and J gave up 7 bases; unmatched junction bases: 2.

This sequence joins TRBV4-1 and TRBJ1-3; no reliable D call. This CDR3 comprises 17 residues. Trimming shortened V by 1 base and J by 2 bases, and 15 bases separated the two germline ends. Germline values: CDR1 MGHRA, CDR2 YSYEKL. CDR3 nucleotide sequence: TGCGCCAGCAGCCAAGCGCCGACAACATCGACTGGAAACACCATATATTTT. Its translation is CASSQAPTTSTGNTIYF.

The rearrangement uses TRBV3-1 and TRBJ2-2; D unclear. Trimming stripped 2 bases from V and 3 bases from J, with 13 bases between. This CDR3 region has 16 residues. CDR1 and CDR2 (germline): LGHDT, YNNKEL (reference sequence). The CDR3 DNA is TGTGCCAGCAGCCAATGGGCAGCTTTGCACACCGGGGAGCTGTTTTTT. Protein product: CASSQWAALHTGELFF.

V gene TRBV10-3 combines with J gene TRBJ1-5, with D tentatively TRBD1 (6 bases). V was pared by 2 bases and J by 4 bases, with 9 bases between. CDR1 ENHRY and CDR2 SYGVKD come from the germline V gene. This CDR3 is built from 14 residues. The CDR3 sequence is CAISEPGQNQPQHF. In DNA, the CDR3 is TGTGCCATCAGTGAGCCAGGACAGAATCAGCCCCAGCATTTT.